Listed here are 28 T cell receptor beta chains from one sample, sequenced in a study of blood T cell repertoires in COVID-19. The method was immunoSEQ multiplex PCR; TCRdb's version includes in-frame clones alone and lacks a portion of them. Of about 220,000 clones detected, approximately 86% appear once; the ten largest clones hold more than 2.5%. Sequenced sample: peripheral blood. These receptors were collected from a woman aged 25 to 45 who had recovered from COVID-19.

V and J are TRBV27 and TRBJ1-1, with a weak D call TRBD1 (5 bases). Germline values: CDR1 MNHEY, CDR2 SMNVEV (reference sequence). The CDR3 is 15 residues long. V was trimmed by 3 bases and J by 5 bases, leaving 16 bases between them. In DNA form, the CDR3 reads TGTGCCAGCAGTTTGGGGCGGGGCTCCCGGACTGAAGCTTTCTTT. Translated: CASSLGRGSRTEAFF.

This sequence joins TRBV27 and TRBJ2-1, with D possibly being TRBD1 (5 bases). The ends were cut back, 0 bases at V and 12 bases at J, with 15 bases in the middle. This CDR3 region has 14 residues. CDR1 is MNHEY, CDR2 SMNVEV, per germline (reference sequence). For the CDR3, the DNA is TGTGCCAGCAGTTTATCGAAGTCAGGGTTGAGGCAGTTCTTC. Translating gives CASSLSKSGLRQFF.

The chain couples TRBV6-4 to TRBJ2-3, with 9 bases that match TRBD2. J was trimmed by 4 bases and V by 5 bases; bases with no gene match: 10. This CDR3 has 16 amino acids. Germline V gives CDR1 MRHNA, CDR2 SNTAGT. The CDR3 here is CASSPRGGQRPDTQYF. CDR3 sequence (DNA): TGTGCCAGCAGTCCGCGGGGGGGCCAAAGACCAGATACGCAGTATTTT.

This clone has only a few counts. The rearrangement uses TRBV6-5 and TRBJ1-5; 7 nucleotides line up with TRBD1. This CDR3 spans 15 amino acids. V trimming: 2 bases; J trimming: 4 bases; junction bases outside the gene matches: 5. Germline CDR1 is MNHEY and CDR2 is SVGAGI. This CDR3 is CASSYMPGGNQPQHF. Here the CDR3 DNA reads TGTGCCAGCAGTTACATGCCAGGGGGGAATCAGCCCCAGCATTTT.

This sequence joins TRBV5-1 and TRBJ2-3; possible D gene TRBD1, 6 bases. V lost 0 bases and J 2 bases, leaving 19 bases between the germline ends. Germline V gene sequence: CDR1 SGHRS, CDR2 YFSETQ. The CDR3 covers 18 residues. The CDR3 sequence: CASSLEDLGTPLTDTQYF. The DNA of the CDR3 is TGCGCCAGCAGCTTGGAGGATTTAGGGACACCCCTCACAGATACGCAGTATTTT.

CDR3 loop: CASSLVPTSLTQYF. The CDR3 DNA is TGTGCCAGCAGCTTAGTGCCCACCAGTTTAACCCAGTACTTC. The chain joins TRBV11-2 to TRBJ2-5; D is undetermined. Germline V gene data show CDR1 as SGHAT and CDR2 as FQNNGV. This CDR3 comprises 14 residues. V gave up 1 base and J gave up 8 bases, with 14 bases separating them.

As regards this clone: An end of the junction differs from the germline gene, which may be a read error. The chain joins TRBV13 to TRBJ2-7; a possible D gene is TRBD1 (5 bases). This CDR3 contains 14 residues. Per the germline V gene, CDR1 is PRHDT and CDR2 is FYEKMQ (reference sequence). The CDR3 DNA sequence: TGTGCCAGCAGCCTAGGCAGGGTATCGTACGAGCAGTACTTC. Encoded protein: CASSLGRVSYEQYF.

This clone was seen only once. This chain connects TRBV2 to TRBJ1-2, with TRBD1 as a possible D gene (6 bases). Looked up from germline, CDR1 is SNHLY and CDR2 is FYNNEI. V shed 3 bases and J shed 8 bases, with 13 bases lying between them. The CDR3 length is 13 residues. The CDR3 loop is CASSDQGLGGYTF. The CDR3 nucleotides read TGTGCCAGCAGTGATCAGGGGCTGGGAGGCTACACCTTC.

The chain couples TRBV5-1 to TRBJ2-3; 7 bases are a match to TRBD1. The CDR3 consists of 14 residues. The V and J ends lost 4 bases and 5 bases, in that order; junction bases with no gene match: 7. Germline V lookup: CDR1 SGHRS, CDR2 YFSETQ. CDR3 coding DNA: TGCGCCAGCAGCCAGACAGGGATCGGAGATACGCAGTATTTT. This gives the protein CASSQTGIGDTQYF.

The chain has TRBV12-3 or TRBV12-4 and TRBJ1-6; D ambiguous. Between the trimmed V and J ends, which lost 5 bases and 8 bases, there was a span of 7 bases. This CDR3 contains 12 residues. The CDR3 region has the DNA TGTGCCAGCAGTCGAGCCTATTCACCCCTCCACTTT. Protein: CASSRAYSPLHF.

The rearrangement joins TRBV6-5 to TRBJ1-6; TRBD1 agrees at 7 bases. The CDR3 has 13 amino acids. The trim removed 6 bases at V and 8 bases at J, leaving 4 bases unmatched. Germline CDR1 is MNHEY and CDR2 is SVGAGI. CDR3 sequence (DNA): TGTGCCAGCAGCCCCGGACAGGATTCACCCCTCCACTTT. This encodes CASSPGQDSPLHF.

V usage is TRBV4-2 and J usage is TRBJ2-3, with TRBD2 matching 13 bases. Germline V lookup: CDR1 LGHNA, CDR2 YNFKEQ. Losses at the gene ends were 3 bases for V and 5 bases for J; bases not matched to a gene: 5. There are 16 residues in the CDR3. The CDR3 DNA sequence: TGTGCCAGCAGCCATTTAGGACTAGCGGGGGAAGATACGCAGTATTTT. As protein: CASSHLGLAGEDTQYF.

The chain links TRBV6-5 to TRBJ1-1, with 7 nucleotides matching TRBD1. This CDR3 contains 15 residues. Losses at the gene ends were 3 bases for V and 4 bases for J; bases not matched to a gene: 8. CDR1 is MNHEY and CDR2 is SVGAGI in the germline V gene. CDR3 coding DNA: TGTGCCAGCAGTTATACCTCTCCAGGGGGCACTGAAGCTTTCTTT. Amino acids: CASSYTSPGGTEAFF.

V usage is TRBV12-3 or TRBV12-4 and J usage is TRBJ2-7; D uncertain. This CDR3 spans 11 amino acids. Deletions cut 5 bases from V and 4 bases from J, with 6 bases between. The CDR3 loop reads CASSLYYEQYF. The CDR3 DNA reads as TGTGCCAGCAGTCTCTATTACGAGCAGTACTTC.

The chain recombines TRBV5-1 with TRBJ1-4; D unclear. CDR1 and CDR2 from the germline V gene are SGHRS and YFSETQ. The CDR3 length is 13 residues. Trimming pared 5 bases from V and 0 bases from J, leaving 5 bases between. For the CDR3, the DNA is TGCGCCAGCAGTGCAGCAACTAATGAAAAACTGTTTTTT. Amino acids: CASSAATNEKLFF.

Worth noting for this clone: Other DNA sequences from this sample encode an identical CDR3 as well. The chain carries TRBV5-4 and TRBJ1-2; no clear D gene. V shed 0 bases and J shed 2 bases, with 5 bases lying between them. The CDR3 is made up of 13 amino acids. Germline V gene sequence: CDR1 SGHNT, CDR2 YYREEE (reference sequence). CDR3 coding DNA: TGTGCCAGCAGCTTGGGACAAAACTATGGCTACACCTTC. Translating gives CASSLGQNYGYTF.

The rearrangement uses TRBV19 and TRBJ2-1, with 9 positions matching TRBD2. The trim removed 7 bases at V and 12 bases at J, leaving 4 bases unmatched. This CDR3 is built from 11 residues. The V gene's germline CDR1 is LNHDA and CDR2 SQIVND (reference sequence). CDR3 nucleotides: TGTGCCAGTAATGGAGCGGGGGGGCAGTTCTTC. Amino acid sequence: CASNGAGGQFF.

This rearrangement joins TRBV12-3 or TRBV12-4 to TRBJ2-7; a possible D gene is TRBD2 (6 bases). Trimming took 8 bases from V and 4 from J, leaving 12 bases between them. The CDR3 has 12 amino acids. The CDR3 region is CASGLAKYEQYF. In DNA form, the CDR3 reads TGTGCCAGCGGCCTAGCGAAGTACGAGCAGTACTTC.

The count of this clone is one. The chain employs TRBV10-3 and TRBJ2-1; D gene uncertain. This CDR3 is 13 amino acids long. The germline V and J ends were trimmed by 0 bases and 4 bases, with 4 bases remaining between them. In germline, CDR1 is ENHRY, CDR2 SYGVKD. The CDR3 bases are TGTGCCATCAGTGAGTCGACTTACAATGAGCAGTTCTTC. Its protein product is CAISESTYNEQFF.

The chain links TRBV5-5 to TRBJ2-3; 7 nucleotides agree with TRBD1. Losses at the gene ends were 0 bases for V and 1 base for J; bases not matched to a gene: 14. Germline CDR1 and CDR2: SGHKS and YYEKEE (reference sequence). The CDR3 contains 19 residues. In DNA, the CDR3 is TGTGCCAGCAGCTTGGCTCCATACCCACAGGGGTCTCGCACAGATACGCAGTATTTT. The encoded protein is CASSLAPYPQGSRTDTQYF.

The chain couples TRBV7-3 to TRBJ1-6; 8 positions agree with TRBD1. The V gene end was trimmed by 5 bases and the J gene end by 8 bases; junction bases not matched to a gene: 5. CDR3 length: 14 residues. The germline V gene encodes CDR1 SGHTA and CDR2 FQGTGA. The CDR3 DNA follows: TGTGCCAGCAGCCGAACAGGGGGAGATTCACCCCTCCACTTT. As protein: CASSRTGGDSPLHF.

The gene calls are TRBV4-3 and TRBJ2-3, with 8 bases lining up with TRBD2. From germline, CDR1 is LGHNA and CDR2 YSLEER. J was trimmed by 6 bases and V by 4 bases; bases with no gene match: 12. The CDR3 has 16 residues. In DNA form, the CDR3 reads TGCGCCAGCAGCCCTAACTTAGCGGGGTATATGGATACGCAGTATTTT. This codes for CASSPNLAGYMDTQYF.

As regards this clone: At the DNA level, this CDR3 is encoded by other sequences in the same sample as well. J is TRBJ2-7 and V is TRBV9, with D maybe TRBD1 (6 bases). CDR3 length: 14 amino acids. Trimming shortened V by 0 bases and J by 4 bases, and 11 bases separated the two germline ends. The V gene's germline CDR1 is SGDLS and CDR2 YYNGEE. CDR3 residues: CASSVAGGGYEQYF. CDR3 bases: TGTGCCAGCAGCGTAGCTGGGGGCGGGTACGAGCAGTACTTC.

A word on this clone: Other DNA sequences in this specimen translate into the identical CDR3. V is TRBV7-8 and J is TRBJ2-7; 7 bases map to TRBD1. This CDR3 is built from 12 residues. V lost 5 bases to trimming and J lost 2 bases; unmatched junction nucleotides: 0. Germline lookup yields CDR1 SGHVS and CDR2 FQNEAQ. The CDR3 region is CASSQGAYEQYF. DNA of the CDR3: TGTGCCAGCAGCCAGGGGGCCTACGAGCAGTACTTC.

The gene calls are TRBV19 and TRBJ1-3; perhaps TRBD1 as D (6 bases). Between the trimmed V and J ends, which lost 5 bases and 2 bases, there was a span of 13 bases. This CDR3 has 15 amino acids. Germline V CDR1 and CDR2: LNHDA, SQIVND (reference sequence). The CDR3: CASSLGQFTGNTIYF. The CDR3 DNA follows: TGTGCCAGTAGTTTGGGACAATTCACTGGAAACACCATATATTTT.

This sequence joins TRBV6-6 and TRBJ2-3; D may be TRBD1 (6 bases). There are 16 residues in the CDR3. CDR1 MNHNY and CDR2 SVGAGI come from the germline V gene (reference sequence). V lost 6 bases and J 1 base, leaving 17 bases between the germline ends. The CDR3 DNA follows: TGTGCCAGCAGACCCTCCGGGTGGGGGCGCACAGATACGCAGTATTTT. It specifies CASRPSGWGRTDTQYF.

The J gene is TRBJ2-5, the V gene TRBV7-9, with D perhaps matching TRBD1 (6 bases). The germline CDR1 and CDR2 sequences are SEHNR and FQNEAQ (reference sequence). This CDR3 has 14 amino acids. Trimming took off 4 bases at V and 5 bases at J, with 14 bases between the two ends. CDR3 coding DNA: TGTGCCAGCAGCTCCCAGGGGTTCTGGGAGACCCAGTACTTC. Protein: CASSSQGFWETQYF.

CDR3 DNA: TGCAGTGCTAGTTCGACTCACGGTGAAGCTTTCTTT. As protein: CSASSTHGEAFF. The chain combines TRBV20-1 with TRBJ1-1; no clear D. The germline V gene encodes CDR1 DFQATT and CDR2 SNEGSKA (reference sequence). Trimming took off 3 bases at V and 7 bases at J, with 12 bases between the two ends. The CDR3 is 12 residues long.